A selection of T cell receptor beta chains follows, all from one sample in a study of T cells in Graves' hyperthyroidism and ophthalmopathy. TCRdb re-called the multiplex PCR reads through MiXCR, storing one row per CDR3 protein. The profile shows around 450,000 distinct CDR3 sequences, 15% to 19% of them singletons. Sequencing was done on a sample of blood. The receptors were gathered from a woman aged 18-35 years with Graves' hyperthyroidism. Each CDR3 is given with its conserved first and last residue. A D gene is named only where the DNA matches it firmly. The size of a clone is reported for some rows only, either as once, few or many, or as a class for expanded clones.

v_gene: TRBV7-9; abundance: NA; j_gene: TRBJ1-4; d_gene: TRBD1; CDR3nt: TGTGCCAGCACATCAGGGGGCAAGGCTAATGAAAAACTGTTTTTT; CDR3aa: CASTSGGKANEKLFF
v_gene: TRBV4-2; abundance: many; j_gene: TRBJ1-1; d_gene: NA; CDR3nt: TGTGCCAGCAGCCAAGGGGTTTGGGGCACTGAAGCTTTCTTT; CDR3aa: CASSQGVWGTEAFF
v_gene: TRBV7-3; abundance: NA; j_gene: TRBJ2-2; d_gene: NA; CDR3nt: TGTGCCAGCAGTTCCGGACTGGTGCCCACCGAGGAGCTGTTTTTT; CDR3aa: CASSSGLVPTEELFF
v_gene: TRBV9; abundance: many; j_gene: TRBJ2-2; d_gene: NA; CDR3nt: TGTGCCAGCAGCGTAGCTACCGAGGCACCGAGGACCGGGGAGCTGTTTTTT; CDR3aa: CASSVATEAPRTGELFF
v_gene: TRBV20-1; abundance: NA; j_gene: TRBJ2-2; d_gene: TRBD2; CDR3nt: TGCAGTGCTAGGCTAGCGGGAGGCACCAGGGAGCTGTTTTTT; CDR3aa: CSARLAGGTRELFF
v_gene: TRBV30; abundance: many; j_gene: TRBJ1-6; d_gene: TRBD1; CDR3nt: TGTGCCCTCCGTCCAGGGGGCCATTCACCCCTCCACTTT; CDR3aa: CALRPGGHSPLHF
v_gene: TRBV19; abundance: many; j_gene: TRBJ2-7; d_gene: TRBD1; CDR3nt: TGTGCCAGTAGTGCTCCGGGACAGAGCTCCTACGAGCAGTACTTC; CDR3aa: CASSAPGQSSYEQYF
v_gene: TRBV4-1; abundance: NA; j_gene: TRBJ2-1; d_gene: TRBD2; CDR3nt: TGCGCCAGCAGCCAAATCCGGGGGGGCCGCCATGAGCAGTTCTTC; CDR3aa: CASSQIRGGRHEQFF
v_gene: TRBV28; abundance: many; j_gene: TRBJ2-3; d_gene: NA; CDR3nt: TGTGCCAGCAGTTCGGGACGGCTTTCCTCGACAGCTACGCAGTATTTT; CDR3aa: CASSSGRLSSTATQYF
v_gene: TRBV7-8; abundance: many; j_gene: TRBJ2-1; d_gene: TRBD2; CDR3nt: TGTGCCAGCAGTAGACTAGCGGGAGCCTATGAGCAGTTCTTC; CDR3aa: CASSRLAGAYEQFF
v_gene: TRBV25-1; abundance: many; j_gene: TRBJ2-6; d_gene: NA; CDR3nt: TGTGCCAGCAGTGATCTTTGGGACTCTGGGGCCAACGTCCTGACTTTC; CDR3aa: CASSDLWDSGANVLTF
v_gene: TRBV19; abundance: many; j_gene: TRBJ1-6; d_gene: NA; CDR3nt: TGTGCCAGTAGTATAGACAACGTTTGGCCAAATTCACCCCTCCACTTT; CDR3aa: CASSIDNVWPNSPLHF
v_gene: TRBV11-2; abundance: many; j_gene: TRBJ1-2; d_gene: NA; CDR3nt: TGTGCCAGCAGCCCTCCGATCCGTTTGGGCTACACCTTC; CDR3aa: CASSPPIRLGYTF
v_gene: TRBV9; abundance: few; j_gene: TRBJ2-4; d_gene: TRBD2; CDR3nt: TGTGCCAGCAGCGGGCCCGGGGCTAGCGGGGGAAACATTCAGTACTTC; CDR3aa: CASSGPGASGGNIQYF
v_gene: TRBV19; abundance: many; j_gene: TRBJ1-2; d_gene: NA; CDR3nt: TGTGCCAGTAGTATAGGCCGGGACTCAGGCTACACCTTC; CDR3aa: CASSIGRDSGYTF
v_gene: TRBV30; abundance: once; j_gene: TRBJ2-7; d_gene: NA; CDR3nt: TGTGCCTGGAGTGGGAGTTACGAGCAGTGCTTC; CDR3aa: CAWSGSYEQCF
v_gene: TRBV7-2; abundance: NA; j_gene: TRBJ1-1; d_gene: NA; CDR3nt: TGTGCCAGCAGCTTAGCCAGTCCCGAAGCTTTCTTT; CDR3aa: CASSLASPEAFF
v_gene: TRBV5-1; abundance: many; j_gene: TRBJ2-1; d_gene: NA; CDR3nt: TGCGCCAGCAGCTGGGGCGCTTACAATGAGCAGTTCTTC; CDR3aa: CASSWGAYNEQFF
v_gene: TRBV19; abundance: few; j_gene: TRBJ2-1; d_gene: NA; CDR3nt: TGTGCCAGTAGTATTGGCGCACGCTACAATGAGCAGTTCTTC; CDR3aa: CASSIGARYNEQFF
v_gene: TRBV6-5; abundance: many; j_gene: TRBJ2-7; d_gene: TRBD1; CDR3nt: TGTGCCAGCAGTTCTCCGGGACAGACCTACGAGCAGTACTTC; CDR3aa: CASSSPGQTYEQYF
v_gene: TRBV14; abundance: NA; j_gene: TRBJ2-7; d_gene: TRBD1; CDR3nt: TGTGCCAGCAGCCCTTCGCCGGGACAGGGGAGAGGCTCCTACGAGCAGTACTTC; CDR3aa: CASSPSPGQGRGSYEQYF
v_gene: TRBV19; abundance: NA; j_gene: TRBJ2-4; d_gene: NA; CDR3nt: TGTGCCAGTAGTGCCGGGGGAGCCAAAAACATTCAGTACTTC; CDR3aa: CASSAGGAKNIQYF
v_gene: TRBV6-1; abundance: many; j_gene: TRBJ2-7; d_gene: TRBD2; CDR3nt: TGTGCCAGCAGTCCCCGGGGGGGGCTCCTGAACGAGCAGTACTTC; CDR3aa: CASSPRGGLLNEQYF
v_gene: TRBV20-1; abundance: many; j_gene: TRBJ2-7; d_gene: TRBD2; CDR3nt: TGCAGTGCTAGATTTCCTAGCGGCCTCCCCGGGAGCGAGCAGTACTTC; CDR3aa: CSARFPSGLPGSEQYF